These 31 T cell receptor beta chains came from one sample sequenced in a study of T cells after yellow fever vaccination. TCRdb re-derived calls from the 5' RACE reads in MiXCR, one entry per CDR3 protein. The data hold roughly 260,000 distinct CDR3 sequences, with over 10% observed a single time. This material consisted of CD4+ T cells sorted from PBMCs, taken 45 days after the yellow fever booster vaccination. The receptors here all came from a man aged 25-45 years who received the YFV17D yellow fever vaccine.

J is TRBJ1-5 and V is TRBV10-1; D gene uncertain. The CDR3 contains 12 residues. The germline CDR1 and CDR2 sequences are WNHNN and SYGVQD (reference sequence). Trimming took 3 bases from V and 9 from J, leaving 9 bases between them. CDR3 sequence: CASSDPEGPQHF. CDR3 coding DNA: TGCGCCAGCAGTGACCCGGAGGGGCCCCAGCATTTT.

The CDR3 bases are TGTGCCACCAAAGGGGAGTACAATGAGCAGTTCTTC. Amino acid sequence: CATKGEYNEQFF. The V and J genes are TRBV24-1 and TRBJ2-1; perhaps D is TRBD1 or TRBD2 (5 bases each). Germline V gene sequence: CDR1 KGHDR, CDR2 SFDVKD. Trimming stripped 8 bases from V and 4 bases from J, with 8 bases between. The CDR3 consists of 12 residues.

This clonotype was counted only a few times. This chain connects TRBV20-1 to TRBJ2-7; D gene ambiguous. The CDR3 runs 14 residues. V was pared by 6 bases and J by 4 bases, with 19 bases between. CDR1 and CDR2 (germline): DFQATT, SNEGSKA (reference sequence). This chain's CDR3 is CSATTLINGYEQYF. CDR3 coding DNA: TGCAGTGCCACTACCCTGATAAATGGGTACGAGCAGTACTTC.

This clonotype was counted a few times. A junction end diverges from the germline sequence, so it may reflect a read error. The V call is TRBV7-9, the J call TRBJ1-4; 8 bases are a match to TRBD1. CDR1 is SEHNR, CDR2 FQNEAQ, per germline (reference sequence). The CDR3 totals 15 residues. The CDR3 DNA follows: TGTGCCAGCAGTTTAGACAGGGGCAAAAATGAAAAACTGTTTTTT. Translating it yields CASSLDRGKNEKLFF. Together with reference TRBV7-9 and TRBJ1-4, the CDR3 gives the full variable domain: DTGVSQNPRHKITKRGQNVTFRCDPISEHNRLYWYRQTLGQGPEFLTYFQNEAQLEKSRLLSDRFSAERPKGSFSTLEIQRTEQGDSAMYLCASSLDRGKNEKLFFGSGTQLSVL.

The table lists this clonotype with many counts. The V call is TRBV3-1, the J call TRBJ2-7, with D unresolved. This CDR3 has 15 amino acids. Germline V CDR1 and CDR2: LGHDT, YNNKEL (reference sequence). Trimming took off 4 bases at V and 0 bases at J, with 13 bases between the two ends. The CDR3, as DNA: TGTGCCAGCAGCCCGGGTCTCCGGAGCTCCTACGAGCAGTACTTC. This encodes CASSPGLRSSYEQYF.

V usage is TRBV29-1 and J usage is TRBJ2-1; 14 bases are shared with TRBD2. CDR1 is SQVTM and CDR2 is ANQGSEA in the germline V gene. J was trimmed by 8 bases and V by 8 bases; bases with no gene match: 8. The CDR3 sequence is 14 residues long. The CDR3 loop reads CSSSGLAGVDEQFF. In nucleotides, the CDR3 is TGCAGCTCATCGGGACTAGCGGGAGTCGATGAGCAGTTCTTC.

CDR3 sequence reads: CSGTSGVDNEQFF. The DNA of the CDR3 is TGCAGCGGGACTAGCGGGGTCGACAATGAGCAGTTCTTC. This chain connects TRBV20-1 to TRBJ2-1, with 13 bases that match TRBD2. The CDR3 consists of 13 residues. The V gene's germline CDR1 is DFQATT and CDR2 SNEGSKA (reference sequence).

The genes are TRBV28 and TRBJ1-3; 9 bases fit TRBD1. The CDR3 contains 16 residues. Germline CDR1 reads MDHEN; CDR2 reads SYDVKM. V gave up 4 bases and J gave up 4 bases; unmatched junction bases: 8. The CDR3 here is CASSSGQGASGNTIYF. The DNA of the CDR3 is TGTGCCAGCAGTTCGGGACAGGGTGCCTCAGGAAACACCATATATTTT.

This chain connects TRBV7-2 to TRBJ2-7, with 7 bases aligning to TRBD1. V was clipped by 2 bases and J by 4 bases; unmatched bases: 2. Germline V gene lookup returns CDR1 SGHTA and CDR2 FQGNSA. This CDR3 has 13 residues. The CDR3, as DNA: TGTGCCAGCAGCTTAAAGGGGGCGTACGAGCAGTACTTC. Protein sequence: CASSLKGAYEQYF.

V gene TRBV10-3 combines with J gene TRBJ2-7, with TRBD1 identical over 9 bases. The CDR3 length is 16 residues. Per germline, CDR1 ENHRY and CDR2 SYGVKD. The V segment lost 3 bases and the J segment 4 bases; nucleotides outside the gene matches: 10. CDR3 protein: CAISEIGWGQGYEQYF. The CDR3 nucleotides are TGTGCCATCAGTGAAATAGGATGGGGACAGGGATACGAGCAGTACTTC.

This clonotype was observed once. The chain is built from TRBV5-5 and TRBJ2-3; no reliable D call. The CDR3 is 16 residues long. Trimming took 3 bases from V and 4 from J, leaving 18 bases between them. Germline-derived CDR1 and CDR2 are SGHKS and YYEKEE (reference sequence). The CDR3 nucleotides read TGTGCCAGCAGCTCCAGGCTGCTTTCAACTCCAGATACGCAGTATTTT. This gives the protein CASSSRLLSTPDTQYF. Full variable domain (rest looked up from reference TRBV5-5 and TRBJ2-3): DAGVTQSPTHLIKTRGQQVTLRCSPISGHKSVSWYQQVLGQGPQFIFQYYEKEERGRGNFPDRFSARQFPNYSSELNVNALLLGDSALYLCASSSRLLSTPDTQYFGPGTRLTVL.

This clonotype turned up a few times. This chain connects TRBV12-3 or TRBV12-4 to TRBJ2-7; D is possibly TRBD1 or TRBD2 (5 bases each). Trimming cost V 5 bases and J 2 bases, with 13 bases left between them. This CDR3 region has 14 residues. The CDR3 bases are TGTGCCAGCAGTCCCGGGGACCCAACCTACGAGCAGTACTTC. Encoded protein: CASSPGDPTYEQYF.

V is TRBV7-2 and J is TRBJ2-2; D unclear. Trimming shortened V by 0 bases and J by 2 bases, and 7 bases separated the two germline ends. This CDR3 has 15 residues. From germline, CDR1 is SGHTA and CDR2 FQGNSA. The CDR3 protein is CASSLAMINTGELFF. The CDR3 coding sequence is TGTGCCAGCAGCTTAGCGATGATCAACACCGGGGAGCTGTTTTTT.

This clonotype occurred a few times. The rearrangement uses TRBV2 and TRBJ2-1; D remains unclear. The germline gives CDR1 SNHLY, CDR2 FYNNEI. Trimming removed 5 bases from V and 7 bases from J, with 6 bases in between. The CDR3 consists of 11 residues. The CDR3 DNA reads as TGTGCCAGCAGTAAACTGAATGAGCAGTTCTTC. Its protein is CASSKLNEQFF.

The chain is built from TRBV7-2 and TRBJ1-5; D is ambiguous. V gave up 5 bases and J gave up 3 bases, with 8 bases separating them. Germline-derived CDR1 and CDR2 are SGHTA and FQGNSA. The CDR3 totals 13 residues. CDR3 amino acids: CASSPRTNQPQHF. CDR3 nucleotides: TGTGCCAGCAGCCCGCGGACCAATCAGCCCCAGCATTTT.

V gene TRBV7-2 combines with J gene TRBJ1-6; 7 bases agree with TRBD1. The CDR3 spans 15 residues. CDR1 and CDR2 (germline): SGHTA, FQGNSA. V shed 4 bases and J 7 bases; nucleotides not matched to a gene: 7. The CDR3 protein is CASSSRQGINSPLHF. CDR3 in DNA: TGTGCCAGCAGCTCCAGACAGGGTATAAATTCACCCCTCCACTTT.

This clonotype was seen a handful of times. The V and J genes are TRBV12-3 or TRBV12-4 and TRBJ1-2; D is perhaps TRBD1 (5 bases). V was cut by 6 bases and J by 7 bases, with 15 bases left in between. The CDR3 sequence is 13 residues long. In nucleotides, the CDR3 is TGTGCCAGCAGAACCACCGACAGTTCTGGCTACACCTTC. The encoded protein is CASRTTDSSGYTF.

The CDR3 loop reads CSGRVNTEAFF. CDR3 bases: TGCAGTGGACGGGTGAACACTGAAGCTTTCTTT. The V gene is TRBV20-1, the J gene TRBJ1-1; D is undetermined. V was pared by 7 bases and J by 0 bases, with 6 bases between. Germline V gene data show CDR1 as DFQATT and CDR2 as SNEGSKA (reference sequence). This CDR3 is 11 amino acids long.

The chain employs TRBV4-3 and TRBJ2-2, with D maybe TRBD2 (7 bases). The CDR3 is 16 amino acids. The germline V gene has CDR1 LGHNA and CDR2 YSLEER. Trimming left V 4 bases short and J 0 bases short, with 12 bases between. CDR3 coding DNA: TGCGCCAGCAGCCGGAGGGGGACTACGAACACCGGGGAGCTGTTTTTT. Translation gives CASSRRGTTNTGELFF.

This clonotype was seen more than once but under ten times. The rearrangement uses TRBV5-1 and TRBJ1-1, with D uncertain. The CDR3 extends over 15 amino acids. V lost 0 bases, J lost 1 base, and 10 bases lay in between. Germline V lookup: CDR1 SGHRS, CDR2 YFSETQ. The CDR3: CASSLEGPRNTEAFF. CDR3 coding DNA: TGCGCCAGCAGCTTGGAAGGACCCCGGAACACTGAAGCTTTCTTT.

This clonotype came up a few times. The chain uses TRBV7-3 and TRBJ2-5, with 8 bases fitting TRBD2. The CDR3 sequence is 16 residues long. Germline CDR1 reads SGHTA; CDR2 reads FQGTGA. J gave up 2 bases and V 10 bases, and 15 bases lay outside the gene matches. CDR3 sequence reads: CATRTSPGGIQETQYF. The CDR3 coding sequence is TGTGCCACCCGGACTAGCCCGGGCGGTATACAAGAGACCCAGTACTTC.

This rearrangement joins TRBV5-1 to TRBJ2-3; D ambiguous. CDR1 and CDR2 from the germline V gene are SGHRS and YFSETQ. The CDR3 runs 15 residues. V shed 0 bases and J shed 2 bases, with 10 bases lying between them. CDR3 protein: CASSLGNGNTDTQYF. The CDR3 DNA follows: TGCGCCAGCAGCTTGGGGAACGGTAACACAGATACGCAGTATTTT. Combining the CDR3 with reference TRBV5-1 and TRBJ2-3 gives the whole variable domain KAGVTQTPRYLIKTRGQQVTLSCSPISGHRSVSWYQQTPGQGLQFLFEYFSETQRNKGNFPGRFSGRQFSNSRSEMNVSTLELGDSALYLCASSLGNGNTDTQYFGPGTRLTVL.

This clonotype was detected only a few times. V is TRBV24-1 and J is TRBJ1-5, with D possibly being TRBD1 (5 bases). Germline CDR1 is KGHDR and CDR2 is SFDVKD. The CDR3 is made up of 14 amino acids. V was pared by 6 bases and J by 1 base, with 9 bases between. CDR3 amino acids: CATSHGASNQPQHF. CDR3 in DNA: TGTGCCACCAGTCATGGGGCAAGCAATCAGCCCCAGCATTTT.

The chain has TRBV5-1 and TRBJ2-2; D may be TRBD1 (5 bases). V dropped 1 base and J dropped 5 bases, with 12 bases sitting between them. This CDR3 has 15 amino acids. The germline gives CDR1 SGHRS, CDR2 YFSETQ. This CDR3 is CASSLTGDTTGELFF. DNA of the CDR3: TGCGCCAGCAGCTTGACAGGAGACACAACCGGGGAGCTGTTTTTT. Complete variable domain (other parts from reference TRBV5-1 and TRBJ2-2): KAGVTQTPRYLIKTRGQQVTLSCSPISGHRSVSWYQQTPGQGLQFLFEYFSETQRNKGNFPGRFSGRQFSNSRSEMNVSTLELGDSALYLCASSLTGDTTGELFFGEGSRLTVL.

The gene calls are TRBV4-3 and TRBJ2-2, with 7 bases aligning to TRBD2. Trimming cost V 2 bases and J 6 bases; bases outside gene matches: 6. From germline, CDR1 is LGHNA and CDR2 YSLEER. The CDR3 extends over 15 amino acids. The CDR3 sequence is CASSQSAAGAGELFF. DNA of the CDR3: TGCGCCAGCAGCCAAAGCGCCGCGGGGGCCGGGGAGCTGTTTTTT.

The V call is TRBV7-2, the J call TRBJ2-1, with 10 bases lining up with TRBD1. The CDR3 is 16 residues long. Germline assignment: CDR1 SGHTA and CDR2 FQGNSA. Trimming removed 1 base from V and 2 bases from J; junction bases left unmatched: 2. The chain's CDR3 is CASSLVGTGAYNEQFF. CDR3 DNA sequence: TGTGCCAGCAGCTTAGTCGGGACAGGGGCCTACAATGAGCAGTTCTTC.

This chain uses TRBV28 with TRBJ2-3; 7 positions match TRBD2. V gave up 2 bases and J gave up 1 base; unmatched junction bases: 6. Germline V CDR1 and CDR2: MDHEN, SYDVKM. This CDR3 has 16 residues. As DNA, the CDR3 is TGTGCCAGCAGTTTAGCGGGAGTTTTTGGCACAGATACGCAGTATTTT. This encodes CASSLAGVFGTDTQYF. The full variable domain, rest sourced from reference TRBV28 and TRBJ2-3, is DVKVTQSSRYLVKRTGEKVFLECVQDMDHENMFWYRQDPGLGLRLIYFSYDVKMKEKGDIPEGYSVSREKKERFSLILESASTNQTSMYLCASSLAGVFGTDTQYFGPGTRLTVL.

The table lists this clonotype with a few counts. The V gene is TRBV7-9, the J gene TRBJ2-2; 14 bases match TRBD2. There are 17 residues in the CDR3. Germline loops: CDR1 SEHNR, CDR2 FQNEAQ (reference sequence). J gave up 4 bases and V 5 bases, and 6 bases lay outside the gene matches. As DNA, the CDR3 is TGTGCCAGCAGCAAGGGACTAGCGGGAGCAGGCACCGGGGAGCTGTTTTTT. Its protein product is CASSKGLAGAGTGELFF.

This clonotype was detected many times. The rearrangement uses TRBV12-3 or TRBV12-4 and TRBJ2-6; the D call may be TRBD1 or TRBD2 (5 bases each). The CDR3 has 16 amino acids. Trimming left V 2 bases short and J 0 bases short, with 8 bases between. This CDR3 reads CASSLRGGSGANVLTF. The CDR3 DNA follows: TGTGCCAGCAGTTTACGGGGCGGCTCTGGGGCCAACGTCCTGACTTTC.

This clonotype was seen more than once but under ten times. V usage is TRBV7-2 and J usage is TRBJ2-2, with D hard to call. Germline V lookup: CDR1 SGHTA, CDR2 FQGNSA. The CDR3 sequence is 13 residues long. This chain's CDR3 is CGSQPGNTGELFF. DNA for the CDR3: TGTGGGAGCCAACCCGGGAACACCGGGGAGCTGTTTTTT.

V is TRBV20-1 and J is TRBJ2-3, with 10 bases matching TRBD2. Germline CDR1 and CDR2: DFQATT and SNEGSKA (reference sequence). The CDR3 contains 14 residues. V gave up 2 bases and J gave up 5 bases; unmatched junction bases: 4. The DNA of the CDR3 is TGCAGTGCTAGACTAGCGGGGGCACTAGATACGCAGTATTTT. It yields the protein CSARLAGALDTQYF.